Each of the 23 T cell receptor beta chains below was sequenced from the same sample in a study of cytomegalovirus exposure and HLA in healthy donors. The PCR made use of 60 Vbeta and 13 Jbeta primers. Sequencing used immunoSEQ multiplex PCR; TCRdb keeps in-frame clones, though not all of them. The sample holds 95,000 or so clones; about 76% are singletons and the top ten take 4.9%. Sequenced sample: PBMCs. Receptor source: a woman in her 40s in good health and CMV-seronegative.

This clone showed up just a few times. V and J are TRBV5-4 and TRBJ2-3; D unclear. Trimming cost V 0 bases and J 2 bases, with 4 bases left between them. Germline CDR1 and CDR2: SGHNT and YYREEE (reference sequence). The CDR3 sequence is 13 residues long. The CDR3 coding sequence is TGTGCCAGCAGCTTGGGGCCCACAGATACGCAGTATTTT. Amino acids: CASSLGPTDTQYF.

This chain uses TRBV25-1 with TRBJ1-4, with D perhaps matching TRBD1 (6 bases). Trimming shortened V by 3 bases and J by 6 bases, and 14 bases separated the two germline ends. CDR1 and CDR2 (germline): MGHDK, SYGVNS. CDR3 length: 15 amino acids. CDR3 nucleotide sequence: TGTGCCAGCAGTGATACCGGGACAAGGGATGAAAAACTGTTTTTT. Protein: CASSDTGTRDEKLFF.

V gene TRBV19 combines with J gene TRBJ1-2, with a possible D match to TRBD1 (5 bases). This CDR3 is 12 amino acids long. V lost 8 bases, J lost 1 base, and 8 bases lay in between. Germline-derived CDR1 and CDR2 are LNHDA and SQIVND (reference sequence). CDR3 in amino acids: CASAQGNYGYTF. In nucleotides, the CDR3 is TGTGCCAGTGCCCAGGGTAACTATGGCTACACCTTC. Together with reference TRBV19 and TRBJ1-2, the CDR3 gives the full variable domain: DGGITQSPKYLFRKEGQNVTLSCEQNLNHDAMYWYRQDPGQGLRLIYYSQIVNDFQKGDIAEGYSVSREKKESFPLTVTSAQKNPTAFYLCASAQGNYGYTFGSGTRLTVV.

This clone turned up a few times. V gene TRBV18 combines with J gene TRBJ2-5, with TRBD2 identical over 9 bases. The germline gives CDR1 KGHSH, CDR2 LQKENI. Trimming cost V 6 bases and J 2 bases; bases outside gene matches: 7. The CDR3 contains 15 residues. This CDR3 is CASSTLAGRQETQYF. In nucleotides, the CDR3 is TGTGCCAGCTCGACTCTAGCGGGGCGTCAAGAGACCCAGTACTTC.

The chain couples TRBV18 to TRBJ1-3; D is possibly TRBD1 (5 bases). Germline V gives CDR1 KGHSH, CDR2 LQKENI. V lost 9 bases, J lost 0 bases, and 18 bases lay in between. The CDR3 runs to 16 residues. The CDR3 is CARITRQGISGNTIYF. The CDR3 DNA follows: TGTGCCAGGATAACAAGGCAGGGAATCTCTGGAAACACCATATATTTT.

The chain combines TRBV5-4 with TRBJ1-2; D possibly corresponds to TRBD1 (5 bases). Trimming cost V 4 bases and J 1 base, with 11 bases left between them. This CDR3 spans 14 amino acids. In germline, CDR1 is SGHNT, CDR2 YYREEE (reference sequence). This CDR3 reads CASSLIQGNYGYTF. DNA for the CDR3: TGTGCCAGCAGCCTCATTCAGGGTAACTATGGCTACACCTTC.

The chain is built from TRBV10-3 and TRBJ2-7; 8 nucleotides match TRBD2. After removal of 4 bases from V and 7 bases from J, the junction contained 9 bases not matched to a gene. The CDR3 runs 14 residues. In germline, CDR1 is ENHRY, CDR2 SYGVKD. CDR3 protein: CAISAERGLGEQYF. The CDR3 DNA is TGTGCCATCAGTGCGGAGCGGGGGCTGGGGGAGCAGTACTTC.

J is TRBJ2-3 and V is TRBV9, with D tentatively TRBD2 (5 bases). Germline lookup yields CDR1 SGDLS and CDR2 YYNGEE. With 0 bases removed from V and 2 bases from J, the gap between germline ends came to 10 bases. CDR3 length equals 15 residues. The CDR3 reads CASSVVGSVTDTQYF. CDR3 nucleotide sequence: TGTGCCAGCAGCGTAGTGGGGAGTGTCACAGATACGCAGTATTTT.

This chain links TRBV6-5 with TRBJ1-6; 8 bases are a match to TRBD1. With V trimmed by 0 bases and J by 8 bases, 6 bases remained unmatched. Germline V gene lookup returns CDR1 MNHEY and CDR2 SVGAGI. The CDR3 is 16 amino acids. CDR3 coding DNA: TGTGCCAGCAGTTACTCTCCAGGGGGCAAGGATTCACCCCTCCACTTT. Its protein product is CASSYSPGGKDSPLHF.

The chain carries TRBV10-1 and TRBJ2-7; 7 nucleotides match TRBD1. CDR3 size: 16 residues. J gave up 1 base and V 10 bases, and 16 bases lay outside the gene matches. Per the germline V gene, CDR1 is WNHNN and CDR2 is SYGVQD (reference sequence). The CDR3 DNA follows: TGCGCCATTCAAGCGACAGGGAACGAACCATCCTACGAGCAGTACTTC. This codes for CAIQATGNEPSYEQYF.

This clone was counted at least ten times. V is TRBV4-2 and J is TRBJ2-6; TRBD1 matches 9 bases. The CDR3 spans 18 residues. CDR1 LGHNA and CDR2 YNFKEQ come from the germline V gene. V lost 1 base and J lost 2; bases outside the gene matches: 6. The CDR3 region is CASSQVLQGAAGANVLTF. For the CDR3, the DNA is TGTGCCAGCAGCCAAGTACTACAGGGGGCAGCTGGGGCCAACGTCCTGACTTTC.

The chain carries TRBV7-9 and TRBJ2-1; possible D gene TRBD1, 5 bases. CDR3 length equals 12 residues. V lost 3 bases and J lost 8, with 8 bases in between. CDR1 and CDR2 (germline): SEHNR, FQNEAQ (reference sequence). Written as DNA, the CDR3 is TGTGCCAGCAGCTTGACAGTTTATGAGCAGTTCTTC. Translating it yields CASSLTVYEQFF.

The genes are TRBV27 and TRBJ2-7, with a tentative D call TRBD1 (6 bases). Germline loops: CDR1 MNHEY, CDR2 SMNVEV (reference sequence). The CDR3 has 12 amino acids. Trimming took 5 bases from V and 4 from J, leaving 9 bases between them. CDR3 in DNA: TGTGCCAGCAGTCGCCAGGGGTACGAGCAGTACTTC. As protein: CASSRQGYEQYF.

The V and J genes are TRBV6-6 and TRBJ1-2, with TRBD1 matching over 8 bases. CDR3 length: 14 amino acids. Trimming cost V 2 bases and J 8 bases; bases outside gene matches: 7. CDR1 MNHNY and CDR2 SVGAGI come from the germline V gene (reference sequence). The CDR3: CASSYPTGGKGYTF. CDR3 in DNA: TGTGCCAGCAGTTACCCAACAGGGGGAAAAGGCTACACCTTC.

The V gene is TRBV12-5, the J gene TRBJ2-1; 11 bases are shared with TRBD2. This CDR3 comprises 16 residues. V lost 6 bases, J lost 6 bases, and 10 bases stayed unmatched. Per the germline V gene, CDR1 is LGHNT and CDR2 is FRNRAP. The CDR3 DNA sequence: TGTGCTAGTGGCTACGTAGGACTAGCGGGCTCCAATGAGCAGTTCTTC. Encoded protein: CASGYVGLAGSNEQFF.

As concerns this clone: The same CDR3 arises from other DNA sequences in this sample as well. This chain connects TRBV29-1 to TRBJ1-2; perhaps TRBD1 as D (5 bases). V was shortened by 4 bases and J by 0 bases, with 9 bases between the two germline ends. The germline V gene encodes CDR1 SQVTM and CDR2 ANQGSEA. The CDR3 is 13 amino acids. The DNA of the CDR3 is TGCAGCGTTGGGGGCACATCTAACTATGGCTACACCTTC. Its protein is CSVGGTSNYGYTF.

V gene TRBV18 combines with J gene TRBJ1-4; D not resolved. V was cut by 4 bases and J by 0 bases, with 6 bases left in between. Germline V gene data show CDR1 as KGHSH and CDR2 as LQKENI. The CDR3 is made up of 14 amino acids. CDR3 sequence: CASSQRTTNEKLFF. CDR3 in DNA: TGTGCCAGCTCACAGAGAACAACTAATGAAAAACTGTTTTTT. Variable domain in full (rest from reference TRBV18 and TRBJ1-4): NAGVMQNPRHLVRRRGQEARLRCSPMKGHSHVYWYRQLPEEGLKFMVYLQKENIIDESGMPKERFSAEFPKEGPSILRIQQVVRGDSAAYFCASSQRTTNEKLFFGSGTQLSVL.

The chain recombines TRBV6-6 with TRBJ1-1, with D perhaps matching TRBD1 (5 bases). Trimming took 0 bases from V and 5 from J, leaving 10 bases between them. The CDR3 is 14 amino acids. CDR1 is MNHNY and CDR2 is SVGAGI in the germline V gene (reference sequence). The CDR3 sequence is CASSYSNGGTEAFF. The CDR3 DNA sequence: TGTGCCAGCAGTTACTCGAATGGGGGGACTGAAGCTTTCTTT.

This chain links TRBV4-1 with TRBJ1-1, with TRBD1 as a possible D gene (5 bases). From germline, CDR1 is MGHRA and CDR2 YSYEKL. This CDR3 comprises 14 residues. With 0 bases removed from V and 4 bases from J, the gap between germline ends came to 9 bases. This chain's CDR3 is CASSQDNRFTEAFF. CDR3 nucleotide sequence: TGCGCCAGCAGCCAAGATAACAGGTTCACTGAAGCTTTCTTT.

V gene TRBV30 combines with J gene TRBJ1-2; D uncertain. The CDR3 spans 12 residues. Germline V gene sequence: CDR1 GTSNPN, CDR2 SVGIG (reference sequence). V dropped 3 bases and J dropped 4 bases, with 9 bases sitting between them. The CDR3 here is CAWRVGSYGYTF. The CDR3 nucleotides read TGTGCCTGGAGGGTGGGCTCCTATGGCTACACCTTC.

A few counts support this clone. V gene TRBV11-2 combines with J gene TRBJ2-5; 9 bases fit TRBD2. V shed 5 bases and J 4 bases; nucleotides not matched to a gene: 8. CDR1 is SGHAT, CDR2 FQNNGV, per germline. The CDR3 is 15 residues long. The CDR3 loop is CASSPFASGVETQYF. CDR3 in DNA: TGTGCCAGCAGCCCATTTGCTAGCGGGGTAGAGACCCAGTACTTC.

This clone showed up just a few times. This sequence joins TRBV7-9 and TRBJ2-7, with TRBD2 as a possible D gene (5 bases). This CDR3 region has 15 residues. The germline CDR1 and CDR2 sequences are SEHNR and FQNEAQ (reference sequence). Trimming shortened V by 5 bases and J by 2 bases, and 16 bases separated the two germline ends. The CDR3 is CASSPRERNAYEQYF. The DNA for the CDR3 is TGTGCCAGCAGCCCTCGGGAACGGAATGCCTACGAGCAGTACTTC. The full variable domain, with the rest looked up from reference TRBV7-9 and TRBJ2-7, is DTGVSQNPRHKITKRGQNVTFRCDPISEHNRLYWYRQTLGQGPEFLTYFQNEAQLEKSRLLSDRFSAERPKGSFSTLEIQRTEQGDSAMYLCASSPRERNAYEQYFGPGTRLTVT.

The chain joins TRBV19 to TRBJ1-1; possible D gene TRBD1, 6 bases. Germline lookup yields CDR1 LNHDA and CDR2 SQIVND (reference sequence). The CDR3 length is 14 residues. Trimming shortened V by 5 bases and J by 5 bases, and 15 bases separated the two germline ends. CDR3 residues: CASSEQGPITEAFF. The CDR3 DNA reads TGTGCCAGTAGTGAACAGGGTCCTATAACTGAAGCTTTCTTT. The whole variable domain, remainder taken from reference TRBV19 and TRBJ1-1, is DGGITQSPKYLFRKEGQNVTLSCEQNLNHDAMYWYRQDPGQGLRLIYYSQIVNDFQKGDIAEGYSVSREKKESFPLTVTSAQKNPTAFYLCASSEQGPITEAFFGQGTRLTVV.